The 17 T cell receptor beta chains in this list originate from one sample, sequenced in a study of Graves' ophthalmopathy and Graves' hyperthyroidism. Amplification from RNA transcripts yielded the TCR beta CDR3 regions. HTBI primers were employed in first-round RT-PCR, then a second-round multiplex PCR followed. TCRdb re-called the multiplex PCR reads with MiXCR, one entry per CDR3 protein. The data show 450,000 or so distinct CDR3 sequences, around 15% seen once. The sequencing sample was made of blood. Source of these receptors: a woman in her 30s with Graves' ophthalmopathy.

This clonotype appeared many times. The chain is built from TRBV12-3 or TRBV12-4 and TRBJ1-5; D perhaps matches TRBD1 (6 bases). V was shortened by 4 bases and J by 4 bases, with 11 bases between the two germline ends. The CDR3 sequence is 14 residues long. CDR3 amino acids: CASSSDSLNQPQHF. CDR3 DNA: TGTGCCAGCAGTTCGGACAGCCTGAATCAGCCCCAGCATTTT.

This clonotype came up many times. The rearrangement uses TRBV12-3 or TRBV12-4 and TRBJ2-2; possibly TRBD2 for D (5 bases). CDR3 size: 13 residues. Deletions cut 6 bases from V and 5 bases from J, with 10 bases between. The DNA of the CDR3 is TGTGCCAGCAGACCTAGCAGGACCGGGGAGCTGTTTTTT. Its protein product is CASRPSRTGELFF.

This clonotype was counted at least ten times. The chain uses TRBV12-3 or TRBV12-4 and TRBJ1-1; D unclear. V lost 6 bases, J lost 1 base, and 12 bases lay in between. The CDR3 is 14 amino acids. DNA for the CDR3: TGTGCCAGCAGCCCTACGGGAGGGAACACTGAAGCTTTCTTT. As protein: CASSPTGGNTEAFF.

This clonotype was observed at least ten times. The chain employs TRBV12-3 or TRBV12-4 and TRBJ1-5; D gene uncertain. The germline V and J ends were trimmed by 2 bases and 5 bases, with 10 bases remaining between them. The CDR3 has 14 amino acids. CDR3 DNA: TGTGCCAGCAGTTTAATGGACGGTGATCAGCCCCAGCATTTT. It is translated as CASSLMDGDQPQHF.

A word on this clonotype: A read error may account for a junction end that differs from germline. This rearrangement joins TRBV12-5 to TRBJ2-7, with TRBD1 matching 7 bases. CDR1 LGHNT and CDR2 FRNRAP come from the germline V gene. The CDR3 is 13 residues long. CDR3 sequence (DNA): TGTGCTAGTGCTTTGACAGGGTTCCACAAGCAGTACTTC. Its translation is CASALTGFHKQYF.

This clonotype was counted ten times or more. V gene TRBV10-3 combines with J gene TRBJ1-6; D is unresolved. This CDR3 spans 15 amino acids. Trimming took 6 bases from V and 2 from J, leaving 11 bases between them. Germline-derived CDR1 and CDR2 are ENHRY and SYGVKD. CDR3 in DNA: TGTGCCATCAGCGGGGAAGGTCCCTATAATTCACCCCTCCACTTT. It translates to CAISGEGPYNSPLHF.

The gene calls are TRBV7-8 and TRBJ1-5; 7 bases match TRBD1. The ends lost 0 bases at V and 6 bases at J; junction bases unmatched: 2. The CDR3 loop spans 14 amino acids. Germline lookup yields CDR1 SGHVS and CDR2 FQNEAQ. The CDR3 sequence: CASSLAGGAQPQHF. The CDR3 nucleotides are TGTGCCAGCAGCTTAGCAGGGGGCGCTCAGCCCCAGCATTTT. The full variable domain, in which reference TRBV7-8 and TRBJ1-5 provide the parts outside the CDR3, is GAGVSQSPRYKVAKRGQDVALRCDPISGHVSLFWYQQALGQGPEFLTYFQNEAQLDKSGLPSDRFFAERPEGSVSTLKIQRTQQEDSAVYLCASSLAGGAQPQHFGDGTRLSIL.

This clonotype was counted many times. The chain combines TRBV10-3 with TRBJ2-7; 8 positions agree with TRBD2. This CDR3 is 14 amino acids long. The V segment lost 0 bases and the J segment 7 bases; nucleotides outside the gene matches: 5. Germline assignment: CDR1 ENHRY and CDR2 SYGVKD. CDR3 sequence reads: CAISESSGGVEQYF. In DNA form, the CDR3 reads TGTGCCATCAGTGAGTCAAGCGGGGGAGTGGAGCAGTACTTC.

This chain joins TRBV5-8 and TRBJ2-3; D ambiguous. This CDR3 contains 11 residues. The germline V gene has CDR1 SGHTS and CDR2 YDEGEE. Deletions cut 4 bases from V and 6 bases from J, with 6 bases between. The CDR3 is CASSQVDTQYF. The CDR3 DNA reads as TGTGCCAGCAGCCAGGTGGATACGCAGTATTTT.

The table lists this clonotype with many counts. The chain employs TRBV27 and TRBJ1-1; D remains ambiguous. The germline V and J ends were trimmed by 3 bases and 10 bases, with 9 bases remaining between them. Germline values: CDR1 MNHEY, CDR2 SMNVEV (reference sequence). This CDR3 has 11 amino acids. The CDR3 loop is CASSFRGRAFF. For the CDR3, the DNA is TGTGCCAGCAGTTTTAGAGGGAGAGCTTTCTTT.

In its sample, this clonotype was seen many times. The chain uses TRBV6-2 or TRBV6-3 and TRBJ1-1; D is undetermined. The CDR3 consists of 18 residues. Germline V gene data show CDR1 as MNHEY and CDR2 as SVGEGT. Trimming took 3 bases from V and 1 from J, leaving 21 bases between them. The chain's CDR3 is CASSYRLWAEQKNTEAFF. In nucleotides, the CDR3 is TGTGCCAGCAGTTATAGGCTTTGGGCAGAGCAGAAGAACACTGAAGCTTTCTTT.

As regards this clonotype: A much larger clone lies a single base off, so this may be a read error. The chain combines TRBV10-3 with TRBJ1-1; D call uncertain. This CDR3 has 12 residues. Per germline, CDR1 ENHRY and CDR2 SYGVKD. CDR3 in amino acids: CAIGWSNTEACF. DNA of the CDR3: TGTGCCATCGGTTGGTCGAACACTGAAGCTTGCTTT.

As to this clonotype: This sequence may be a read error, since a much larger clone differs from it by one base. The chain couples TRBV2 to TRBJ1-2; 7 positions match TRBD1. Germline V gene data show CDR1 as SNHLY and CDR2 as FYNNEI. The CDR3 is made up of 13 amino acids. For the CDR3, the DNA is TGTGCCCCCGTAAAGGGGGCTCGGCATGGCTACAGCTTC. Encoded protein: CAPVKGARHGYSF.

This clonotype was observed many times. This chain connects TRBV5-1 to TRBJ2-7, with D uncertain. Germline V lookup: CDR1 SGHRS, CDR2 YFSETQ. V was trimmed by 1 base and J by 6 bases, leaving 17 bases between them. The CDR3 runs to 15 residues. This CDR3 is CASSLSGPRIGEQYF. The CDR3 DNA reads as TGCGCCAGCAGCTTGTCAGGTCCCCGGATCGGCGAGCAGTACTTC.

This clonotype was seen ten or more times. The chain carries TRBV19 and TRBJ1-1; D is unclear. Looked up from germline, CDR1 is LNHDA and CDR2 is SQIVND (reference sequence). The CDR3 is 17 amino acids. Trimming stripped 4 bases from V and 0 bases from J, with 18 bases between. Here the CDR3 DNA reads TGTGCCAGTAGTACGGACGGGGAAGTAGGCGTGAACACTGAAGCTTTCTTT. Its translation is CASSTDGEVGVNTEAFF.

This clonotype was recorded many times. V usage is TRBV3-1 and J usage is TRBJ1-2, with D hard to call. This CDR3 region has 14 residues. Trimming stripped 4 bases from V and 5 bases from J, with 14 bases between. Germline CDR1 is LGHDT and CDR2 is YNNKEL (reference sequence). CDR3 in DNA: TGTGCCAGCAGCCCCCGTGAGCGTGTGTATGGCTACACCTTC. Translated: CASSPRERVYGYTF.

J is TRBJ1-2 and V is TRBV18; TRBD1 matches at 9 bases. Germline V CDR1 and CDR2: KGHSH, LQKENI. Trimming removed 6 bases from V and 5 bases from J; junction bases left unmatched: 7. The CDR3 has 14 amino acids. The CDR3 protein is CASSSGQGPYGYTF. The CDR3 nucleotides are TGTGCCAGCTCGTCCGGACAGGGGCCATATGGCTACACCTTC.